Reported below is one T cell receptor beta chain. Original handling: Nucleated cell counts were estimated from reference gene primer amplification. TCRdb's copy holds only in-frame clones and misses some; the assay was immunoSEQ multiplex PCR. V and J calls and clone size come straight from that table; D and trimming were deduced from the DNA. Of 100,000 or so clones in the sample, about 85% are singletons; the top ten hold under 2.5%. These data belong to a study of blood T cell repertoires in COVID-19. Study-wide background: Samples of COVID-19 (acute and convalescent) were obtained from the United States, Italy and Spain. Sources were T cells, B-cell-depleted T cells, or PBMCs; the material itself was cDNA or gDNA.

Trimming removed 5 bases from V and 3 bases from J; junction bases left unmatched: 3. This CDR3 comprises 15 residues. Germline lookup yields CDR1 MNHEY and CDR2 SVGAGI. Sequenced material: peripheral blood. This TCR derives from a man aged 50 to 59 with active COVID-19. The chain is built from TRBV6-5 and TRBJ2-7; 14 bases match TRBD2. CDR3 sequence reads: CASSPGTSGGYEQYF. The CDR3 bases are TGTGCCAGCAGTCCCGGGACTAGCGGGGGCTACGAGCAGTACTTC.